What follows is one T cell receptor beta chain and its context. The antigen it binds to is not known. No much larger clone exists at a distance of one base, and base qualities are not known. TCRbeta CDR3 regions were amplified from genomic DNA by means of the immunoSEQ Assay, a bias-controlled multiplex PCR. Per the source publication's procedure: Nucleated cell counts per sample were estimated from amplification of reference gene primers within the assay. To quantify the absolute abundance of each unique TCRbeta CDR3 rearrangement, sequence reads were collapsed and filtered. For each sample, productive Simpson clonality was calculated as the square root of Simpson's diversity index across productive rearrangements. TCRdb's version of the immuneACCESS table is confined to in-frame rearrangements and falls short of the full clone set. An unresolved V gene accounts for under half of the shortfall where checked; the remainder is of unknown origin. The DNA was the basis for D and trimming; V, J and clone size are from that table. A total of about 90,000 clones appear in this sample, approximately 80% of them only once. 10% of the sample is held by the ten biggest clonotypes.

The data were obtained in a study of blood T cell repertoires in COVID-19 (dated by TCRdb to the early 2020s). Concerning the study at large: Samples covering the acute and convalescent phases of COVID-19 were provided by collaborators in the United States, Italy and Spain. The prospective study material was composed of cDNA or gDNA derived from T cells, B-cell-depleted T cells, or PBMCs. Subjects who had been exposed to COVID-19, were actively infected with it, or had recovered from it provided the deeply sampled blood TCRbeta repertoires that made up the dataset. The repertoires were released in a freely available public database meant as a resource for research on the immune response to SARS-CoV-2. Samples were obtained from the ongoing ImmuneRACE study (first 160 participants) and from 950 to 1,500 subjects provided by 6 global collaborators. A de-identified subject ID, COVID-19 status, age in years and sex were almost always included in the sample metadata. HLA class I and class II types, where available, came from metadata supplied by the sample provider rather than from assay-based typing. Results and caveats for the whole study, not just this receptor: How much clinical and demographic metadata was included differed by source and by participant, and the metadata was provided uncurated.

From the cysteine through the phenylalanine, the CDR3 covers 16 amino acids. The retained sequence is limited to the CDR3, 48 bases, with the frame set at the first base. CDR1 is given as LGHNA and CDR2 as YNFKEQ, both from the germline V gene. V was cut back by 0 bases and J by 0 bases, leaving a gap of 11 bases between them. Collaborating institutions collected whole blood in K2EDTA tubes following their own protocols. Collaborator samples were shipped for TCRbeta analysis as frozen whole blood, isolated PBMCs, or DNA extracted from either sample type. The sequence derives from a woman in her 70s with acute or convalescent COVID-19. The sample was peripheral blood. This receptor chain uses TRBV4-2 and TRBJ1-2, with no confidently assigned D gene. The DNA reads TGTGCCAGCAGCCAAGATCCCGGAGTCCCTAACTATGGCTACACCTTC. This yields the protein CASSQDPGVPNYGYTF.